The T cell receptor (beta chain) under discussion was sequenced for a study of monozygotic twins with inflammatory bowel disease (dated by TCRdb to between 2018 and 2021). At the level of the whole study: The complete study included 28 monozygotic twin pairs: 19 IBD-discordant Danish pairs and nine German pairs, of which four were IBD-concordant and five were IBD-discordant. Each individual had, on average, about 151 000 unique TCRalpha sequences and 181 000 unique TCRbeta sequences available for analysis. Within discordant pairs, disease-associated traits were sought mainly by comparing IBD patients with their genetically identical healthy co-twins.

The CDR3 spans 17 residues, from the cysteine through the phenylalanine. DNA for this receptor is not on file. The germline V gene (reference sequence) sets CDR1 to SGHNT and CDR2 to YYREEE. Points the paper makes about the study in general: Compared with healthy twins, IBD patients had fewer clonotypes in common with other individuals, a difference most pronounced in patients showing signs of disease activity. Concordant and discordant twins showed no difference in repertoire similarity, possibly because of limited statistical power. TCRbeta repertoire diversity, by inverse Simpson index, was decreased in IBD patients compared with their healthy co-twins. Different T cell subtypes could not be distinguished in the analysis. The results gave no support for a single strong signal or clonotype linked to IBD. Because patients were on differing immunosuppressive treatments, the repertoires may have picked up extra background noise and inter-individual variability.

Library preparation was by 5' RACE. Preparation of each TCR library used approximately 4,000 ng of total RNA. For each sample, cDNA synthesis was carried out in eight separate reactions using SMARTScribe reverse transcriptase. During cDNA synthesis, template switching was used to introduce unique molecular identifiers that contained a 6-nucleotide sample barcode. Amplification of TCRalpha and TCRbeta cDNA involved two nested PCRs of approximately 16 and 10 cycles, and each PCR was followed by bead purification. Before amplification, cDNA was treated with uracil DNA-glycosylase and purified using the QIAquick PCR purification kit. The second PCR added Illumina TruSeq-compatible adapters along with sample-specific barcodes. Library quality and concentration were assessed using TapeStation and Qubit, and roughly 5 ng of each library was pooled. The pooled libraries were sequenced with 2 x 100 bp reads and custom sequencing primers on an Illumina HiSeq2500 single-index Rapid Run. In the original analysis: UMI-based consensus assembly with MiGEC version 1.2.6 was used to correct PCR and sequencing errors. MiXCR version 2.1.1 handled V(D)J alignment, clonotype assembly and CDR3 extraction. Normalisation of gene usage, clonotype sharing and MAIT/NKT TCR abundance was achieved by analysing the top 1000, 10 000 and 20 000 clonotypes per sample. Diversity was computed as the inverse Simpson index with the vegan R package after downsampling to 27 000 UMIs. Paired Mann-Whitney U tests were applied to discordant twin pairs, with Benjamini-Hochberg correction for multiple testing. TCRdb reanalyzed the reads, keeping one entry per CDR3 protein sequence and omitting DNA. The V and J calls were not made by the authors but by TCRdb's processing. The sample table includes about 170,000 distinct CDR3 sequences. 2.5% to 3% of the sample belongs to the ten largest clones.

Points on this clonotype: Its antigen is unknown.

From each donor, an approximately 2.4 ml peripheral blood sample was collected into PAXgene tubes and kept at -80 degrees C. Without T cell sorting, total RNA was isolated from whole blood using the PAXgene blood miRNA kit on an automated QIAcube. Deep TCRalpha and TCRbeta repertoire profiling with unique molecular barcoding was performed on peripheral blood of monozygotic twin pairs concordant or discordant for inflammatory bowel disease. Smoking habits were recorded for all twin pairs, and each individual was classified as a current, former or never smoker. The sequence came from a human donor with ulcerative colitis or Crohn's disease, or a healthy co-twin of an affected twin (not recorded which). Sequencing used blood. This receptor chain uses TRBV5-4 and TRBJ1-6. The CDR3 has the sequence CASSFGLLSSYNSPLHF.